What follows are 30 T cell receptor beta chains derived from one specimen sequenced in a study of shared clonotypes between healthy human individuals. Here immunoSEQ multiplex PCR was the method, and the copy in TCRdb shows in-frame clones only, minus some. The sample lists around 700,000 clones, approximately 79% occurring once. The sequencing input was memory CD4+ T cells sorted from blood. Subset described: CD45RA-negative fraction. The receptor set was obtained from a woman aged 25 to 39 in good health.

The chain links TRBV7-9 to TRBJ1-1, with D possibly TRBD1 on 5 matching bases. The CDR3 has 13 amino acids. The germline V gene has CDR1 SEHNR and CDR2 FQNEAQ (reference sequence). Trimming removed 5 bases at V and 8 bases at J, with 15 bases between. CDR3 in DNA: TGTGCCAGCAGCCGGGGCGGATTCGGGGAAGCTTTCTTT. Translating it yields CASSRGGFGEAFF.

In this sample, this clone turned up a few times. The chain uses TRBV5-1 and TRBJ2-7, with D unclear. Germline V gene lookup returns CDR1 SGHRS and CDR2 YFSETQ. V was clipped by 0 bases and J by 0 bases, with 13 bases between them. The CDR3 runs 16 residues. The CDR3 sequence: CASSLAGTASSYEQYF. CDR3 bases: TGCGCCAGCAGCTTGGCGGGTACGGCCAGCTCCTACGAGCAGTACTTC.

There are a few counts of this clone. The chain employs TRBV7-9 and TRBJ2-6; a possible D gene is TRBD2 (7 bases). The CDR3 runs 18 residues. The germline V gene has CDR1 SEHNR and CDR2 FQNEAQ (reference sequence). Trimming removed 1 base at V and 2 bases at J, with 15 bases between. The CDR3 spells CASSLGSAGAAGANVLTF. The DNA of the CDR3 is TGTGCCAGCAGCTTAGGGTCGGCGGGGGCGGCTGGGGCCAACGTCCTGACTTTC.

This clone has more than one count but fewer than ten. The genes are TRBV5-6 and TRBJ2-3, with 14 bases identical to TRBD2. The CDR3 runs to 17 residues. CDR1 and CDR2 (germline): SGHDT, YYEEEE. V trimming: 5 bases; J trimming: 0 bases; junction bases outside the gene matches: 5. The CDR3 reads CASRGTSGRLSTDTQYF. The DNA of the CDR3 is TGTGCCAGCAGGGGGACTAGCGGGAGACTTAGCACAGATACGCAGTATTTT.

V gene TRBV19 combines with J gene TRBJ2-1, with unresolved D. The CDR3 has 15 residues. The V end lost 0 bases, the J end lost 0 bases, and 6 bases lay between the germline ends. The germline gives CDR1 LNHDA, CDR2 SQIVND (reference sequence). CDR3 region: CASSIETSSYNEQFF. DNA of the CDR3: TGTGCCAGTAGTATAGAGACGAGCTCCTACAATGAGCAGTTCTTC. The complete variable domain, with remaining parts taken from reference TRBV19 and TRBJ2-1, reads DGGITQSPKYLFRKEGQNVTLSCEQNLNHDAMYWYRQDPGQGLRLIYYSQIVNDFQKGDIAEGYSVSREKKESFPLTVTSAQKNPTAFYLCASSIETSSYNEQFFGPGTRLTVL.

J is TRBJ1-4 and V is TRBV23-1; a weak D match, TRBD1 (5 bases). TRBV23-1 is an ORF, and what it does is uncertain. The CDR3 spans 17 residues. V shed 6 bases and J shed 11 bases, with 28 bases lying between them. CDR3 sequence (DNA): TGCGCCAGCAGCCCTCCGCGTGGGACGGGCTACCGGACCAAACTGTTTTTT. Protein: CASSPPRGTGYRTKLFF.

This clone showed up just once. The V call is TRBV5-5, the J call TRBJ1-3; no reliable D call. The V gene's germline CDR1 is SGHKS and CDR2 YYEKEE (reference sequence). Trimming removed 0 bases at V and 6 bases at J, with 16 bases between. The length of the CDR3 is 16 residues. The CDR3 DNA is TGTGCCAGCAGCTTGGCCTTCGGCCGACGGACAAACACCATATATTTT. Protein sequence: CASSLAFGRRTNTIYF.

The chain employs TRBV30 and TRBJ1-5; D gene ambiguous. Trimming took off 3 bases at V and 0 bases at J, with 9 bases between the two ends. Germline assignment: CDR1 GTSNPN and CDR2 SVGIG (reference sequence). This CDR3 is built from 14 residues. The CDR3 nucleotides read TGTGCCTGGAGACAGACTAATAGCAATCAGCCCCAGCATTTT. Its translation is CAWRQTNSNQPQHF.

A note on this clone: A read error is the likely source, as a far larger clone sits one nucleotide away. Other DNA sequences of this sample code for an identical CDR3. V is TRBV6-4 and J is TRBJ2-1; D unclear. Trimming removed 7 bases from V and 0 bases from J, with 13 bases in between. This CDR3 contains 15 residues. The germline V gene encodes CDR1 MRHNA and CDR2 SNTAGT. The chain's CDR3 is CASTQDGSSYNEQFF. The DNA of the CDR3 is TGTGCCAGCACTCAGGACGGAAGCTCCTACAATGAGCAGTTCTTC.

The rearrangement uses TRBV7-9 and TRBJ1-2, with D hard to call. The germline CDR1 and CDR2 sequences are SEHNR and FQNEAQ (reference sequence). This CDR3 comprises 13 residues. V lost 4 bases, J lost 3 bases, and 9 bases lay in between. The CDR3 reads CASSWAEDYGYTF. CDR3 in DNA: TGTGCCAGCAGCTGGGCAGAGGACTATGGCTACACCTTC.

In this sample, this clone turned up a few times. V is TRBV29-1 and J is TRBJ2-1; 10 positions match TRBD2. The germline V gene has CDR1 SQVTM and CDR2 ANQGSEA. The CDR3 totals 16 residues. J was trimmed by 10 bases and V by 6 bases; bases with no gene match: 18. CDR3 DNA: TGCAGCGTGGTCAGGGGCGGGAGCGGGAGGGCCGAGGAGCAGTTCTTC. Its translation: CSVVRGGSGRAEEQFF.

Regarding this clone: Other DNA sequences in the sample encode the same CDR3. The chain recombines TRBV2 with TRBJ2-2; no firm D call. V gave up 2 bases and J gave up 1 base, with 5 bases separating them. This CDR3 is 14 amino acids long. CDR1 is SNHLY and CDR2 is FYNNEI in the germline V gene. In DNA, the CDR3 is TGTGCCAGCAGTGAAATACGGAACACCGGGGAGCTGTTTTTT. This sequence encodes CASSEIRNTGELFF.

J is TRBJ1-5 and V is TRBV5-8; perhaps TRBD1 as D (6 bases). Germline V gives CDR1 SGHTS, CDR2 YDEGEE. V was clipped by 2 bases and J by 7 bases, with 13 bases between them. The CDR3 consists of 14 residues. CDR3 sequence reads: CASSFTGSGQPQHF. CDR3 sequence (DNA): TGTGCCAGCAGCTTCACAGGGTCGGGACAGCCCCAGCATTTT. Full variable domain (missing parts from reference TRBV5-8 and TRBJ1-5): EAGVTQSPTHLIKTRGQQATLRCSPISGHTSVYWYQQALGLGLQFLLWYDEGEERNRGNFPPRFSGRQFPNYSSELNVNALELEDSALYLCASSFTGSGQPQHFGDGTRLSIL.

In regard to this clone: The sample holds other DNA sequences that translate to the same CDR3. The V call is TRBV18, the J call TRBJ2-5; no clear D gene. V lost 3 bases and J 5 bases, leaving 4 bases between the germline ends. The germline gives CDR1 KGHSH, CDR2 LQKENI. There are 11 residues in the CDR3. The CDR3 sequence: CASSPEETQYF. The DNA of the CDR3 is TGTGCCAGCTCACCGGAGGAGACCCAGTACTTC.

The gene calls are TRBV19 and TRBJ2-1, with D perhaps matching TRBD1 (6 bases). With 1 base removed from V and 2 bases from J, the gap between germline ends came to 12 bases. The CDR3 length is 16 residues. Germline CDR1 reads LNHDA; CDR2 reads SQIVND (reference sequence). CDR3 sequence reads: CASSIAGTTPYNEQFF. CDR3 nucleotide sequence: TGTGCCAGTAGTATAGCCGGGACAACTCCCTACAATGAGCAGTTCTTC.

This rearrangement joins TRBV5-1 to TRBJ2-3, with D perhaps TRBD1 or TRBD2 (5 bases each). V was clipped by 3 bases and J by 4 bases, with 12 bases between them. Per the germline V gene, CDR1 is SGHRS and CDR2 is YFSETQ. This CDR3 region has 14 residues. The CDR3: CASSSGTLSDTQYF. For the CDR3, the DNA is TGCGCCAGCAGCTCCGGGACCTTATCAGATACGCAGTATTTT. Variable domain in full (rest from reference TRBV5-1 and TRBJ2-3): KAGVTQTPRYLIKTRGQQVTLSCSPISGHRSVSWYQQTPGQGLQFLFEYFSETQRNKGNFPGRFSGRQFSNSRSEMNVSTLELGDSALYLCASSSGTLSDTQYFGPGTRLTVL.

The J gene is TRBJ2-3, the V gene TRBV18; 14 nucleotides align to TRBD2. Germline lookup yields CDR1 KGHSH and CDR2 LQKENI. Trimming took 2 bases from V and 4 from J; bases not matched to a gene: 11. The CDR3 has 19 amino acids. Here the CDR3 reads CASSPYSGTSGSLSDTQYF. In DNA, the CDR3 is TGTGCCAGCTCACCATATTCCGGGACTAGCGGGAGTCTGTCAGATACGCAGTATTTT.

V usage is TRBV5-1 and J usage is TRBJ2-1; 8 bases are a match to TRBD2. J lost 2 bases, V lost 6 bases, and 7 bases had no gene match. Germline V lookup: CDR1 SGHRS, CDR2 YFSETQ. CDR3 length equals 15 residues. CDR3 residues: CASIQAGATYNEQFF. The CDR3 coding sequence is TGCGCCAGCATCCAAGCGGGAGCCACCTACAATGAGCAGTTCTTC. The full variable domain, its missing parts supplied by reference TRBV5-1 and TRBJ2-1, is KAGVTQTPRYLIKTRGQQVTLSCSPISGHRSVSWYQQTPGQGLQFLFEYFSETQRNKGNFPGRFSGRQFSNSRSEMNVSTLELGDSALYLCASIQAGATYNEQFFGPGTRLTVL.

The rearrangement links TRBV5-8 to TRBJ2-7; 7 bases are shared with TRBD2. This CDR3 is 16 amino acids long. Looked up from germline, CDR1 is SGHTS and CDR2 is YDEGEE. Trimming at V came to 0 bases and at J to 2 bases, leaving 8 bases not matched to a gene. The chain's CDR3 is CASSLDGGGGTYEQYF. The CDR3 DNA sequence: TGTGCCAGCAGCTTGGATGGTGGGGGGGGAACCTACGAGCAGTACTTC.

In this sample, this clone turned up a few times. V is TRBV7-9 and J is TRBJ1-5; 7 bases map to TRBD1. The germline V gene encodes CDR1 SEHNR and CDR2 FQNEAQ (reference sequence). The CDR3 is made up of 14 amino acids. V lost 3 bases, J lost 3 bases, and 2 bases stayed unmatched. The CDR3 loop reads CASSFGQDNQPQHF. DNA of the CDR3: TGTGCCAGCAGCTTTGGACAGGACAATCAGCCCCAGCATTTT.

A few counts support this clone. The CDR3 region has the DNA TGTGCCAGCAGTGAAATGTCTAGCGGAGGATACAATGAGCAGTTCTTC. Encoded protein: CASSEMSSGGYNEQFF. The chain combines TRBV2 with TRBJ2-1; 7 bases fit TRBD2. The CDR3 length is 16 residues. Trimming took 2 bases from V and 4 from J; bases not matched to a gene: 8. CDR1 is SNHLY and CDR2 is FYNNEI in the germline V gene.

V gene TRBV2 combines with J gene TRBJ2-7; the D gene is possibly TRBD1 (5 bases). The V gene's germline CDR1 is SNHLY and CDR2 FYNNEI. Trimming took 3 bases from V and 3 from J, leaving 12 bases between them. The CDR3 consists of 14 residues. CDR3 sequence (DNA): TGTGCCAGCAGTGACGACAGATATCGCTACGAGCAGTACTTC. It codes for CASSDDRYRYEQYF.

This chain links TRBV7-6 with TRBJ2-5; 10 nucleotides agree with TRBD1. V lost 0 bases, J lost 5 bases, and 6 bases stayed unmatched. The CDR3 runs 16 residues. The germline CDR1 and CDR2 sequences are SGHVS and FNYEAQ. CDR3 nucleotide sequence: TGTGCCAGCAGCTTAGCGGTGGGGGGACAGGGGGAGACCCAGTACTTC. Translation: CASSLAVGGQGETQYF.

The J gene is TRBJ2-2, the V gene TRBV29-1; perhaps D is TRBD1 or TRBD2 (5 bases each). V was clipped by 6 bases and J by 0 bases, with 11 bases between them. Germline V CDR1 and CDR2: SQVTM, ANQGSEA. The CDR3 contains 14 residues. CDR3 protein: CSVGTATNTGELFF. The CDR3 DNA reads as TGCAGCGTGGGGACGGCTACGAACACCGGGGAGCTGTTTTTT.

The CDR3 DNA reads as TGCGCCAGCAGTGGGGGTAGAACAGATACGCAGTATTTT. Amino acid sequence: CASSGGRTDTQYF. V usage is TRBV10-1 and J usage is TRBJ2-3; D not resolved. With 4 bases removed from V and 3 bases from J, the gap between germline ends came to 8 bases. This CDR3 has 13 amino acids. Per germline, CDR1 WNHNN and CDR2 SYGVQD (reference sequence).

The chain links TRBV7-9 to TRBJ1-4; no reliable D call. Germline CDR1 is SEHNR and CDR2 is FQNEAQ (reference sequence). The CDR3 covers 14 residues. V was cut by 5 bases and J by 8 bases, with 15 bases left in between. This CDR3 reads CASSPGFPDEKLFF. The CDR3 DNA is TGTGCCAGCAGCCCCGGGTTCCCGGACGAAAAACTGTTTTTT.

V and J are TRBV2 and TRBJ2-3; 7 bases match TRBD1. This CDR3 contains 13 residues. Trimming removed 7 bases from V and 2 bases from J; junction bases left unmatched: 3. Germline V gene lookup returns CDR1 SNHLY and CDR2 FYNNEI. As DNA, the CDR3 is TGTGCCAGCACAGGGGGAATCACAGATACGCAGTATTTT. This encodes CASTGGITDTQYF.

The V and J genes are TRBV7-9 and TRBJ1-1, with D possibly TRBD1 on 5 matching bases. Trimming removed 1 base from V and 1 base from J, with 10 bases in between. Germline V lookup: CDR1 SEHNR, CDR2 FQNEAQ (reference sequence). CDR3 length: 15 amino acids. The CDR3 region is CASSLDEGKNTEAFF. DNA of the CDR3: TGTGCCAGCAGCTTAGATGAGGGGAAGAACACTGAAGCTTTCTTT.

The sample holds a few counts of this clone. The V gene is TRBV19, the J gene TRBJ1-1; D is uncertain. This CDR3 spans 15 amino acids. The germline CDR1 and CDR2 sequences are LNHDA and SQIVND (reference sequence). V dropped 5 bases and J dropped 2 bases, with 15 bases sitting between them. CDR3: CASSPPQRGNTEAFF. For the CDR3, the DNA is TGTGCCAGTAGTCCTCCTCAGAGAGGTAACACTGAAGCTTTCTTT.

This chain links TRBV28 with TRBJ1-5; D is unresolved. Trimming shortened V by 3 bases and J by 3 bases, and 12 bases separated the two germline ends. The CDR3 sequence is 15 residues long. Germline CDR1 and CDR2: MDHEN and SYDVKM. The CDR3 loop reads CASSLNIGYNQPQHF. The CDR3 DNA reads TGTGCCAGCAGTTTGAACATAGGGTACAATCAGCCCCAGCATTTT.